The sequence of this TCR beta chain was determined in a study of blood T cell repertoires in COVID-19. The wider study: Italy, Spain and the United States were the sources of the convalescent and acute COVID-19 samples. PBMCs, B-cell-depleted T cells, or T cells were the source of the cDNA or gDNA that made up the material.

Method: immunoSEQ multiplex PCR; TCRdb's copy keeps in-frame clones and lacks some. This sample has a few hundred thousand clones, with about 89% found just once. Germline CDR1 SGHRS, CDR2 YFSETQ. V dropped 4 bases and J dropped 6; count of bases not matched to a gene: 11. The CDR3 covers 16 residues. The study assigned cohorts using participant-reported clinical history. Sequencing was done on a sample of PBMCs or T cells enriched from blood (not recorded which). The chain couples TRBV5-1 to TRBJ1-4; 8 bases align to TRBD1. The source of this sequence is a middle-aged woman who had been exposed to COVID-19. CDR3 nucleotides: TGCGCCAGCAGCGGGAACTCAGGGGGCGCGGATGAAAAACTGTTTTTT. Translation: CASSGNSGGADEKLFF.